Described below is a single T cell receptor (beta chain) sequence and its context. Its target is unknown. Vbeta (60) and Jbeta (13) primers were used in the PCR. Assay used: immunoSEQ multiplex PCR; TCRdb lists only in-frame clones, some missing. The repertoire holds over 200,000 clones, with 60% to 80% as singletons. This specimen comes from a study of cytomegalovirus exposure and HLA in healthy donors. General study points: Sequences of the TCR beta chain were said to predict the HLA-A and HLA-B alleles of most subjects accurately.

This CDR3 contains 16 residues. V shed 0 bases and J 6 bases; nucleotides not matched to a gene: 6. CDR1 and CDR2 from the germline V gene are LGHNA and YSLEER. The sequencing input was PBMCs. This sequence was found in a male donor in good health and CMV-seronegative. The chain couples TRBV4-3 to TRBJ2-2; the match to TRBD2 covers 8 bases. The CDR3 loop reads CASSQEGGLVAGELFF. For the CDR3, the DNA is TGCGCCAGCAGCCAAGAGGGGGGACTAGTCGCCGGGGAGCTGTTTTTT.